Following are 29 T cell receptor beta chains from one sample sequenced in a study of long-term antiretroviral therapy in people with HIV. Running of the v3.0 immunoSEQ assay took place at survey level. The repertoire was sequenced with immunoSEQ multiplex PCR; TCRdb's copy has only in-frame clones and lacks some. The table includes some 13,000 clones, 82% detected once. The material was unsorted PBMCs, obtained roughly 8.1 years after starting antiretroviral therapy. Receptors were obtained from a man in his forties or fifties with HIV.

CDR3 nucleotide sequence: TGTGCCAGTAGTATAGATCTAGCGGAGTACAATGAGCAGTTCTTC. This gives the protein CASSIDLAEYNEQFF. The chain uses TRBV19 and TRBJ2-1, with 7 bases identical to TRBD2. Germline V lookup: CDR1 LNHDA, CDR2 SQIVND (reference sequence). CDR3 length: 15 amino acids. V gave up 0 bases and J gave up 4 bases; unmatched junction bases: 3.

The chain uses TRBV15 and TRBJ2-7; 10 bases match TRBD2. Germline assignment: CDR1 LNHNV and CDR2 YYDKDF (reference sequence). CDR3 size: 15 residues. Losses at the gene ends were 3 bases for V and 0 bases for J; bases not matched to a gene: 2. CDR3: CATSSLAGVSYEQYF. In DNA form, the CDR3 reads TGTGCCACCAGCAGTCTAGCGGGGGTCTCCTACGAGCAGTACTTC.

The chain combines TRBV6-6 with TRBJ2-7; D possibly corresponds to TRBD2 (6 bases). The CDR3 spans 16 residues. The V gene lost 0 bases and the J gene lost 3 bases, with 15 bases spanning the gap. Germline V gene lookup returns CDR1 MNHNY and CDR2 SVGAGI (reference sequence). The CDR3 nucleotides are TGTGCCAGCAGTTACTCGGGGGGTGGGGGGTTCTACGAGCAGTACTTC. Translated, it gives CASSYSGGGGFYEQYF.

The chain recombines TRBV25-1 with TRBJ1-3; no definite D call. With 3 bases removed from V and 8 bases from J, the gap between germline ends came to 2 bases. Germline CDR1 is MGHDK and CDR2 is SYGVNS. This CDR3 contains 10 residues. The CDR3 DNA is TGTGCCAGCAGTGATTACACCATATATTTT. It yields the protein CASSDYTIYF.

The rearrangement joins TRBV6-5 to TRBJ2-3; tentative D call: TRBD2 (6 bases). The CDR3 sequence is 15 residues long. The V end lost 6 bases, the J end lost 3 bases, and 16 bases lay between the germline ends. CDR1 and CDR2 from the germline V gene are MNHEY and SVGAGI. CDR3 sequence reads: CASSFVGGGTDTQYF. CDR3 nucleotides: TGTGCCAGCAGCTTTGTGGGAGGCGGAACAGATACGCAGTATTTT.

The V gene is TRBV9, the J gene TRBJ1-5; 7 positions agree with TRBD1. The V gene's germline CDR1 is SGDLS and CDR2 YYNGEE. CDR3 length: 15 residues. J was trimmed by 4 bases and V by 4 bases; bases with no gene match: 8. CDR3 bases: TGTGCCAGCAGCCCATCAGACAGGGCAAATCAGCCCCAGCATTTT. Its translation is CASSPSDRANQPQHF.

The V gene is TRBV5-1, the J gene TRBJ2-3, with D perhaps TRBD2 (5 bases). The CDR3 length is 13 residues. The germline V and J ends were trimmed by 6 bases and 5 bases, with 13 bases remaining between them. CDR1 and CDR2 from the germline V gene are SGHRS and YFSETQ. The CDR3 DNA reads TGCGCCAGCAAGACGGGGTTTGGAGATACGCAGTATTTT. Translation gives CASKTGFGDTQYF. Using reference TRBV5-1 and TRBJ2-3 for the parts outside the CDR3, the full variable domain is KAGVTQTPRYLIKTRGQQVTLSCSPISGHRSVSWYQQTPGQGLQFLFEYFSETQRNKGNFPGRFSGRQFSNSRSEMNVSTLELGDSALYLCASKTGFGDTQYFGPGTRLTVL.

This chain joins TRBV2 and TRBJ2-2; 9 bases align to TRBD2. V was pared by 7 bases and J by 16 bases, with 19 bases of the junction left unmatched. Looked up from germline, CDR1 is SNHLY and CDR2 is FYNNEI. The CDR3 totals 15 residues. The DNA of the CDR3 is TGTGCCAGCACCCTGGAACTGGCGGGGGGGAAATATGCGTTTTTT. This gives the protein CASTLELAGGKYAFF. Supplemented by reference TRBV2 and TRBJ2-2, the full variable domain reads EPEVTQTPSHQVTQMGQEVILRCVPISNHLYFYWYRQILGQKVEFLVSFYNNEISEKSEIFDDQFSVERPDGSNFTLKIRSTKLEDSAMYFCASTLELAGGKYAFFGEGSRLTVL.

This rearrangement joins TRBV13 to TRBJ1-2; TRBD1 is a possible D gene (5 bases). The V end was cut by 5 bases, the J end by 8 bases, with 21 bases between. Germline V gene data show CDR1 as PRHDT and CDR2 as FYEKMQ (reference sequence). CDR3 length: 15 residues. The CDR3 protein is CASSTTAGRASGYTF. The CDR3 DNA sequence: TGTGCCAGCAGCACCACGGCAGGGAGAGCTTCGGGCTACACCTTC.

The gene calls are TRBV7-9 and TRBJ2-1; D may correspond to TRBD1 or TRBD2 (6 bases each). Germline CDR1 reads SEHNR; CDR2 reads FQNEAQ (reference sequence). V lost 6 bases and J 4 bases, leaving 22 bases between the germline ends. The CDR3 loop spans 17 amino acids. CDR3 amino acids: CASSRGIRDTKYNEQFF. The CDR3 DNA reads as TGTGCCAGCAGTCGGGGGATCCGGGACACTAAATACAATGAGCAGTTCTTC.

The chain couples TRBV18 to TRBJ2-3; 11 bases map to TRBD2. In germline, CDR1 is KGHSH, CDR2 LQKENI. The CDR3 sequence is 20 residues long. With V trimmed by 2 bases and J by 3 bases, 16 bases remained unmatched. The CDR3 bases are TGTGCCAGCTCACCAAGTCGGGTCGGGCTAGCGGGGGGATCAACAGATACGCAGTATTTT. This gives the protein CASSPSRVGLAGGSTDTQYF.

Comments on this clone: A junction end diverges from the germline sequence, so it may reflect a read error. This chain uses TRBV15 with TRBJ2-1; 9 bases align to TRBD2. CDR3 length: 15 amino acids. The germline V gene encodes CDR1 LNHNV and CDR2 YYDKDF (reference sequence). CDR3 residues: CATSRAGTSYDEQFF. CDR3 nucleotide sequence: TGTGCCACCAGCAGAGCCGGGACTAGCTACGATGAGCAGTTCTTC.

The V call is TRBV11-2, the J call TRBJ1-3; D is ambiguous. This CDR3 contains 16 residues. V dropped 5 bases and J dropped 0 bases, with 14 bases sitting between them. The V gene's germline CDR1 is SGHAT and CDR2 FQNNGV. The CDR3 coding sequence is TGTGCCAGCAGCCGAAGTATCGGCAGCTCTGGAAACACCATATATTTT. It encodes CASSRSIGSSGNTIYF.

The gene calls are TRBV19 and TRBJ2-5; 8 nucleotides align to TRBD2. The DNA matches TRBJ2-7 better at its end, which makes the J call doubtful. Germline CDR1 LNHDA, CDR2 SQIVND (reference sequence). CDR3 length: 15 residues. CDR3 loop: CASSIGGGSTYEQYF. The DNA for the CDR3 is TGTGCCAGTAGTATCGGCGGGGGGTCGACCTACGAGCAGTACTTC.

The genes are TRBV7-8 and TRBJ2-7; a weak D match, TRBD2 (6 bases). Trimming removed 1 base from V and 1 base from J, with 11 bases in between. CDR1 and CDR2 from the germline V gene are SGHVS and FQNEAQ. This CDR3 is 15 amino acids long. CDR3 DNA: TGTGCCAGCAGCTTAGGCGGGGACCAATCCTACGAGCAGTACTTC. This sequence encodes CASSLGGDQSYEQYF.

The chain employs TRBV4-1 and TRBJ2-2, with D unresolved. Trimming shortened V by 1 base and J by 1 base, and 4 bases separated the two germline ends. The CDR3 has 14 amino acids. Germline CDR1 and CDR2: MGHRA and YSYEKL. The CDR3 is CASSQVLNTGELFF. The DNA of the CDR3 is TGCGCCAGCAGCCAAGTACTGAACACCGGGGAGCTGTTTTTT.

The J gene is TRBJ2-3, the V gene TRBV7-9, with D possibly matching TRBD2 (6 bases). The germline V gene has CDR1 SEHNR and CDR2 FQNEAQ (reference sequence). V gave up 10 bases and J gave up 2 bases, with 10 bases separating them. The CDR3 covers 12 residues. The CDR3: CATRGTTDTQYF. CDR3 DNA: TGTGCCACCCGGGGGACCACAGATACGCAGTATTTT.

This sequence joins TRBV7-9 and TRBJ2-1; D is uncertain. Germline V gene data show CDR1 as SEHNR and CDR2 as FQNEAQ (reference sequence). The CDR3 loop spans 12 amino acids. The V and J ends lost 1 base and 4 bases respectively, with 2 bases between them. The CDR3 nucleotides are TGTGCCAGCAGCTTAGGGTACAATGAGCAGTTCTTC. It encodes CASSLGYNEQFF.

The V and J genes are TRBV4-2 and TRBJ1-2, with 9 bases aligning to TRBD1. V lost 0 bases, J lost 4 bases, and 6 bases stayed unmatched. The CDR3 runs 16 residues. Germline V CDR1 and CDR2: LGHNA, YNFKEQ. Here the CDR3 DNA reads TGTGCCAGCAGCCAAGACCCCCTGACAGGGGGCTATGGCTACACCTTC. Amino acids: CASSQDPLTGGYGYTF.

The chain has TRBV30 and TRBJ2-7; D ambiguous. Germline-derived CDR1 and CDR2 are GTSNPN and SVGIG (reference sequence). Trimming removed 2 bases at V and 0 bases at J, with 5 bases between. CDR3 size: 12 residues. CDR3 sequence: CAWSYVSYEQYF. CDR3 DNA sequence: TGTGCCTGGAGTTATGTCTCCTACGAGCAGTACTTC.

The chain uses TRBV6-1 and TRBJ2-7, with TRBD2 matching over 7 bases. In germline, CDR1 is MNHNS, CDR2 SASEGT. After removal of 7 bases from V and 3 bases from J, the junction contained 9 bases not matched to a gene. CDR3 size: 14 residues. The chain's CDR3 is CASKGEGSRYEQYF. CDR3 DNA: TGTGCCAGCAAAGGGGAGGGATCTCGCTACGAGCAGTACTTC.

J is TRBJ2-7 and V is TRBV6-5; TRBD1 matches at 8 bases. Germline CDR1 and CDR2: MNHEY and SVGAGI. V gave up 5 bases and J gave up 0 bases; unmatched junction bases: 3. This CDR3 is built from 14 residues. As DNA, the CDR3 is TGTGCCAGCAGTACCGGGACAGGCTCCTACGAGCAGTACTTC. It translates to CASSTGTGSYEQYF.

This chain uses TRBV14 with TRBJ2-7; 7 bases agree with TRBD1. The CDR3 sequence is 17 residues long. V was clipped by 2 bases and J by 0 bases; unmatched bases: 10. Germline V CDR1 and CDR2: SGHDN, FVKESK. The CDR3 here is CASSQTLGQESSYEQYF. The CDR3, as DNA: TGTGCCAGCAGCCAAACCCTTGGACAGGAGAGCTCCTACGAGCAGTACTTC.

Written as DNA, the CDR3 is TGTGCCAGCAGGGAAATGGGACAGGGGGACTCCTATAATTCACCCCTCCACTTT. Translating it yields CASREMGQGDSYNSPLHF. This chain uses TRBV2 with TRBJ1-6; 11 nucleotides align to TRBD1. CDR1 is SNHLY and CDR2 is FYNNEI in the germline V gene. J gave up 0 bases and V 6 bases, and 7 bases lay outside the gene matches. The CDR3 totals 18 residues. Filled out from reference TRBV2 and TRBJ1-6, the complete variable domain reads EPEVTQTPSHQVTQMGQEVILRCVPISNHLYFYWYRQILGQKVEFLVSFYNNEISEKSEIFDDQFSVERPDGSNFTLKIRSTKLEDSAMYFCASREMGQGDSYNSPLHFGNGTRLTVT.

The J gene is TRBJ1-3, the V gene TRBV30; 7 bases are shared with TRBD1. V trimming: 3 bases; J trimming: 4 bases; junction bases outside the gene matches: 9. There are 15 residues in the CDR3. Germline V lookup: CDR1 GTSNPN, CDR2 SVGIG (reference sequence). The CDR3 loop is CAWSGDRVLGNTIYF. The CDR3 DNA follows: TGTGCCTGGAGCGGAGACAGGGTACTCGGAAACACCATATATTTT.

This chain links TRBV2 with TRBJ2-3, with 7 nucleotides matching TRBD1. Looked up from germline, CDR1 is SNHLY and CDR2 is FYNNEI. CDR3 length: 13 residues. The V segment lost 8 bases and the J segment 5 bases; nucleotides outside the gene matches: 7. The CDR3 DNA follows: TGTGCCAGCGGGCAGGGACAGAGAGATACGCAGTATTTT. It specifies CASGQGQRDTQYF. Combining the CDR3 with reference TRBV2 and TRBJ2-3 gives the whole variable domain EPEVTQTPSHQVTQMGQEVILRCVPISNHLYFYWYRQILGQKVEFLVSFYNNEISEKSEIFDDQFSVERPDGSNFTLKIRSTKLEDSAMYFCASGQGQRDTQYFGPGTRLTVL.

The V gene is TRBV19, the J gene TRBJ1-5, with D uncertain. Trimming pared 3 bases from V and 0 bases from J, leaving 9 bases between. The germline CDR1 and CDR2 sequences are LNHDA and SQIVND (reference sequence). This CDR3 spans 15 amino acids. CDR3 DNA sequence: TGTGCCAGTAGTATGGGAGATTATAGCAATCAGCCCCAGCATTTT. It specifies CASSMGDYSNQPQHF.

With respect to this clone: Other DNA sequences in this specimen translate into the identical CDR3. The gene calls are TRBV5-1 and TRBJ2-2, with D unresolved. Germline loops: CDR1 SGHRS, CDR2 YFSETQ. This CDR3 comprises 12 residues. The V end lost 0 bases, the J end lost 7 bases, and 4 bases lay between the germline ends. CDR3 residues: CASSLVDGELFF. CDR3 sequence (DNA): TGCGCCAGCAGCTTGGTAGACGGGGAGCTGTTTTTT.

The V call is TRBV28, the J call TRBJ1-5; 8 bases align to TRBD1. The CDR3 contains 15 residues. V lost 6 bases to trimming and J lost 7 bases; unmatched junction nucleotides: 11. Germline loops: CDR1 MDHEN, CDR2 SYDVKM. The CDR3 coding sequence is TGTGCCAGCAGATATTCAGGGGGCGCGCAACAGCCCCAGCATTTT. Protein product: CASRYSGGAQQPQHF.